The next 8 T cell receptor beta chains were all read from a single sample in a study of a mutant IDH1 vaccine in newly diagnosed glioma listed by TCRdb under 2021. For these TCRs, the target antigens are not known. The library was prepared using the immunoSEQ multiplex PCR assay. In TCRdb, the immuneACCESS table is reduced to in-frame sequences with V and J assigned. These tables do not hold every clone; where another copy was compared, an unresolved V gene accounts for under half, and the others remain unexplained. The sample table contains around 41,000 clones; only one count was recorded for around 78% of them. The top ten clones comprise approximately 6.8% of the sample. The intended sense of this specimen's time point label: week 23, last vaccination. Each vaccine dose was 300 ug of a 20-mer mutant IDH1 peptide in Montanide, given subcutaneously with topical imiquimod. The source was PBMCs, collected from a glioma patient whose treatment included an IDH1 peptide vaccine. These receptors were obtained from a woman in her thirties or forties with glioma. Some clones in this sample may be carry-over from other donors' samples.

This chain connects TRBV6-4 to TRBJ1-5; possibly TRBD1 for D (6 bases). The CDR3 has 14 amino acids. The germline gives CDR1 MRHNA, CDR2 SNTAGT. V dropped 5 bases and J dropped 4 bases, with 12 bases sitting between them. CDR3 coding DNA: TGTGCCAGCAGTTGGGGGCGTCAGAATCAGCCCCAGCATTTT. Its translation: CASSWGRQNQPQHF.

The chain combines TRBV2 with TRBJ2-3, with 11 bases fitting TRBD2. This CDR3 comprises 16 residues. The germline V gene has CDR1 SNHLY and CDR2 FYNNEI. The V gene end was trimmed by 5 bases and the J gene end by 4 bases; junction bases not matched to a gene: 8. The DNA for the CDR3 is TGTGCCAGCAGTCATCAGACTAGCGGGGTAGCAGATACGCAGTATTTT. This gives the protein CASSHQTSGVADTQYF.

CDR3 sequence (DNA): TGTGCCAGCAGCGTAGTCCAGGACACCGGGGAGCTGTTTTTT. This translates into CASSVVQDTGELFF. This chain joins TRBV9 and TRBJ2-2; no reliable D call. The length of the CDR3 is 14 residues. V dropped 0 bases and J dropped 3 bases, with 6 bases sitting between them. CDR1 is SGDLS and CDR2 is YYNGEE in the germline V gene.

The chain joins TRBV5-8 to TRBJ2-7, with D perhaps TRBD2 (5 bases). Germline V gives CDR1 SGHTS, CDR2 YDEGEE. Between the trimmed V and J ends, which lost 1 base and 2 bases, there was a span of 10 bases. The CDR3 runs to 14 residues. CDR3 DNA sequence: TGTGCCAGCAGCTTGAACGGGGTCACCTACGAGCAGTACTTC. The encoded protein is CASSLNGVTYEQYF. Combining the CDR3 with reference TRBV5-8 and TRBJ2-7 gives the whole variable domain EAGVTQSPTHLIKTRGQQATLRCSPISGHTSVYWYQQALGLGLQFLLWYDEGEERNRGNFPPRFSGRQFPNYSSELNVNALELEDSALYLCASSLNGVTYEQYFGPGTRLTVT.

The CDR3 coding sequence is TGTGCCAGCAGCCTAGGAGGCGTCTACGAGCAGTACTTC. This encodes CASSLGGVYEQYF. The gene calls are TRBV7-9 and TRBJ2-7, with D possibly matching TRBD2 (5 bases). Trimming took 5 bases from V and 3 from J, leaving 11 bases between them. CDR1 and CDR2 from the germline V gene are SEHNR and FQNEAQ (reference sequence). CDR3 length: 13 residues.

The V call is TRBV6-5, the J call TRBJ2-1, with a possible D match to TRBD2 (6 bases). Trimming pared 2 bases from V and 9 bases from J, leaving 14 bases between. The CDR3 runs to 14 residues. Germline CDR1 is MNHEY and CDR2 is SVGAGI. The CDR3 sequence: CASSYTRTTSEQFF. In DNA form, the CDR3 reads TGTGCCAGCAGTTACACACGGACTACCAGTGAGCAGTTCTTC.

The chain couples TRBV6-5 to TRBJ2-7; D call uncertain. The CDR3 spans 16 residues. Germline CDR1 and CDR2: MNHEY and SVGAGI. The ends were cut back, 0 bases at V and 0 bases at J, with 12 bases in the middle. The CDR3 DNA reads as TGTGCCAGCAGTTACTCGAGTCGTGGCAGCTCCTACGAGCAGTACTTC. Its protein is CASSYSSRGSSYEQYF.

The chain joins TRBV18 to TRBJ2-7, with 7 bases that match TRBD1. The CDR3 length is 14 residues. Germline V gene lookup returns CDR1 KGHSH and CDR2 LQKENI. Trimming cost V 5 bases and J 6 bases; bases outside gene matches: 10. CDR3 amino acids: CASSFGTDYAEQYF. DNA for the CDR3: TGTGCCAGCTCATTTGGGACAGACTATGCCGAGCAGTACTTC.